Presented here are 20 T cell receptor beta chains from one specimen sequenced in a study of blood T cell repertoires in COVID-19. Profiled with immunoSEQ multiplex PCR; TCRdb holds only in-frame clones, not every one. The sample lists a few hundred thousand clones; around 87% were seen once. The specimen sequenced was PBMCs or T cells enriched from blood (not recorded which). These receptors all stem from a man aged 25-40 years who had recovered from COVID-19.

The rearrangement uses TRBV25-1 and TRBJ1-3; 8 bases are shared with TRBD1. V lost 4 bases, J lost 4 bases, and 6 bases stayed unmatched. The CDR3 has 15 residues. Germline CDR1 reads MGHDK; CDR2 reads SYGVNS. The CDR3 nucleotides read TGTGCCAGCAGTGGCCGACAGGGGCAAGGAAACACCATATATTTT. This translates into CASSGRQGQGNTIYF.

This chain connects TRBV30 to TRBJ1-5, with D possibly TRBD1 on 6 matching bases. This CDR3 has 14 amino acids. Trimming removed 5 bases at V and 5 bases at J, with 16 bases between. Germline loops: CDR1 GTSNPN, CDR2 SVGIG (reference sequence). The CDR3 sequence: CAWPRGGGDQPQHF. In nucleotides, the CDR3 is TGTGCCTGGCCGAGAGGGGGTGGGGATCAGCCCCAGCATTTT. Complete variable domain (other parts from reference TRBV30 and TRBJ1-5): SQTIHQWPATLVQPVGSPLSLECTVEGTSNPNLYWYRQAAGRGLQLLFYSVGIGQISSEVPQNLSASRPQDRQFILSSKKLLLSDSGFYLCAWPRGGGDQPQHFGDGTRLSIL.

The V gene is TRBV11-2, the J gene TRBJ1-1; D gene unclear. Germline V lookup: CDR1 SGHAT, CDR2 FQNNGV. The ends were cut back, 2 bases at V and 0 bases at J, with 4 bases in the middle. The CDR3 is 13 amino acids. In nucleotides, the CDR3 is TGTGCCAGCAGCTTAACATTGAACACTGAAGCTTTCTTT. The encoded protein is CASSLTLNTEAFF.

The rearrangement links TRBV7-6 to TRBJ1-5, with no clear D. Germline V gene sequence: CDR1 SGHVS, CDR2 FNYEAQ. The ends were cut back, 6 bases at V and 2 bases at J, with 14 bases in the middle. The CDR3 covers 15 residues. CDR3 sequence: CASSPEGRGNQPQHF. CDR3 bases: TGTGCCAGCAGTCCCGAGGGTCGGGGCAATCAGCCCCAGCATTTT.

The CDR3 DNA sequence: TGCGCCAGCAGCCAAGAGGTTGGCGGTTACGAGCAGTACTTC. This gives the protein CASSQEVGGYEQYF. This chain links TRBV4-1 with TRBJ2-7, with D unresolved. V was cut by 0 bases and J by 4 bases, with 10 bases left in between. Germline CDR1 reads MGHRA; CDR2 reads YSYEKL. The CDR3 is 14 residues long.

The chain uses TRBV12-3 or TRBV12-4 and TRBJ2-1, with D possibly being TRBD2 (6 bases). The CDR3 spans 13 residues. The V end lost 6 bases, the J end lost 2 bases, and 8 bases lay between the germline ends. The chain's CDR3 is CASRRGPYNEQFF. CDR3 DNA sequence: TGTGCCAGCAGGCGGGGACCCTACAATGAGCAGTTCTTC.

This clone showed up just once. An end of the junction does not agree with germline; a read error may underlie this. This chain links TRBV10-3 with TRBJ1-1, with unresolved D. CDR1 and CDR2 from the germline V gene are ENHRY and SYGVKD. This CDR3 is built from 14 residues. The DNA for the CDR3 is TGTGCCATCAGTGAGTCGGGGTCGTCGCGGGGAGCTTCCTTT. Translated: CAISESGSSRGASF.

CDR3 nucleotide sequence: TGTGCCACACAATATCGAAGCAATGAGCAGTTCTTC. As protein: CATQYRSNEQFF. The chain has TRBV2 and TRBJ2-1; D is uncertain. V gave up 10 bases and J gave up 6 bases, with 13 bases separating them. This CDR3 region has 12 residues. Germline CDR1 is SNHLY and CDR2 is FYNNEI.

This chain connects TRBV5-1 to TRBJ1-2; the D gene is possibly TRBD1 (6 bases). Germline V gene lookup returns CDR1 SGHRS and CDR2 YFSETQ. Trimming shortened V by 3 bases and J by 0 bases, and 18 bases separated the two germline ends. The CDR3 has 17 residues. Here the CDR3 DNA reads TGCGCCAGCAGCTCCCCCGATGGACAGCCAACTAACTATGGCTACACCTTC. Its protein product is CASSSPDGQPTNYGYTF.

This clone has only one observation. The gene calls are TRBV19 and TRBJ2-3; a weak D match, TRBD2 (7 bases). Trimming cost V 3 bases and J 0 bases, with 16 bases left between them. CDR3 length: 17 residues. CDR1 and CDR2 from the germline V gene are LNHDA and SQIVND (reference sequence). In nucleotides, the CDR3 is TGTGCCAGTAGTATGGGGGGGGCCCTACCTAGCACAGATACGCAGTATTTT. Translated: CASSMGGALPSTDTQYF.

CDR3 sequence: CASSAEGQGRNGYTF. The CDR3 DNA sequence: TGTGCCAGTAGTGCCGAGGGACAGGGAAGAAATGGCTACACCTTC. The chain links TRBV19 to TRBJ1-2; 9 bases match TRBD1. V was clipped by 5 bases and J by 6 bases; unmatched bases: 10. This CDR3 is 15 amino acids long. Germline V gene sequence: CDR1 LNHDA, CDR2 SQIVND (reference sequence).

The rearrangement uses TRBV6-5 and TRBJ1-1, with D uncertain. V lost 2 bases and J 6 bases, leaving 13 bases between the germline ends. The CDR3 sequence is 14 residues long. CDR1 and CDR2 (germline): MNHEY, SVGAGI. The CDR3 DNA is TGTGCCAGCAGTTACGAAAGGAGGTGGGCTGAAGCTTTCTTT. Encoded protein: CASSYERRWAEAFF.

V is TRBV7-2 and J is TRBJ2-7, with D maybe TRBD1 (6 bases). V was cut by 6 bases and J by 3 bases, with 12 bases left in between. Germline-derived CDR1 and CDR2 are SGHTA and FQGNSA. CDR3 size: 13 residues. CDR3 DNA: TGTGCCAGCAGGGACCAGGGGTACTACGAGCAGTACTTC. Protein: CASRDQGYYEQYF.

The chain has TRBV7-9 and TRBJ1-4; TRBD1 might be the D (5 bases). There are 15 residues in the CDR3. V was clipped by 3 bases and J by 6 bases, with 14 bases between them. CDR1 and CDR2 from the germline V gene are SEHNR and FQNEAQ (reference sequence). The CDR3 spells CASSFPDSGDEKLFF. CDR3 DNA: TGTGCCAGCAGCTTCCCTGACAGTGGAGATGAAAAACTGTTTTTT.

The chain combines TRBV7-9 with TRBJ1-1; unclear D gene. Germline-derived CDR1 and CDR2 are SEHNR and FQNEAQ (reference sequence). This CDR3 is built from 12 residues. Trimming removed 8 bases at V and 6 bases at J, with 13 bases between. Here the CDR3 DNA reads TGTGCCAGCGTAGAGTCGGGAGCTGAAGCTTTCTTT. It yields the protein CASVESGAEAFF.

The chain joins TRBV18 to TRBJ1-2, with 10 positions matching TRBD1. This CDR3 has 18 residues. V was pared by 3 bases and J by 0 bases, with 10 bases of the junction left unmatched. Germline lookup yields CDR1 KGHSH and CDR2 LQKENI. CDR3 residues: CASSPPLGQGDPNYGYTF. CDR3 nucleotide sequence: TGTGCCAGCTCACCCCCTCTTGGACAGGGGGACCCTAACTATGGCTACACCTTC.

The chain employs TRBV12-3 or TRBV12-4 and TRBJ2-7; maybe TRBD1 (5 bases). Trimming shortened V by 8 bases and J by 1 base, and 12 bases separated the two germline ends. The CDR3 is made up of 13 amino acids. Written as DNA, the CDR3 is TGTGCCAGCGGTGGTACAGGTTCCTACGAGCAGTACTTC. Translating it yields CASGGTGSYEQYF.

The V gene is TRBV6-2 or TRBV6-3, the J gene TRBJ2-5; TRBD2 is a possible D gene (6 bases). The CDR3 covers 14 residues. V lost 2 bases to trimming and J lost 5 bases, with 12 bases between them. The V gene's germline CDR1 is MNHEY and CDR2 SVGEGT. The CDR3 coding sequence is TGTGCCAGCAGTTACGGGGGGAGGATGGAGACCCAGTACTTC. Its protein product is CASSYGGRMETQYF.

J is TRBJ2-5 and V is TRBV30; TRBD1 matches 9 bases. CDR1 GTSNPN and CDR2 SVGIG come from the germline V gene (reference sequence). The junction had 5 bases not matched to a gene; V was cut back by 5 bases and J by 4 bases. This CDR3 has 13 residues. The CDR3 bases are TGTGCCTGGGGGACAGGGTCGGTAGAGACCCAGTACTTC. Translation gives CAWGTGSVETQYF.

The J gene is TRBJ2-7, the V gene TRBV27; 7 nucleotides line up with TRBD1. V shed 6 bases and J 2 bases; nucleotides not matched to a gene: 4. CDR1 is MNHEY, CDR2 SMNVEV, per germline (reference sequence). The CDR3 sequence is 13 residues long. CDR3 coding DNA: TGTGCCAGCAGCTTTGGGACAGCCTACGAGCAGTACTTC. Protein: CASSFGTAYEQYF.